This T cell receptor (beta chain) was found in a study of T cell responses to AZD1222 COVID-19 vaccine (dated by TCRdb to the early 2020s). About the investigation overall: A total of about 230 trial participants underwent TCR sequencing, of whom some 210 received two doses of AZD1222 and around 25 received two doses of the MenACWY control vaccine. Trial participants were enrolled into age subgroups of 18-55, 56-69 and 70-plus years, which contained around 150, 29 and 61 TCR-sequenced participants, respectively.

This specimen's time point label, per the study, means: about 28 days (+/-7) after the second vaccine dose. Because spike-specific TCR depth and breadth did not differ between the two schedules, AZD1222 recipients who got a second dose at roughly 4 weeks were pooled with those who got a second dose at roughly 12 weeks. Samples from vaccinated people were obtained from the UK trials COV001 and COV002, which included a single-blind randomized controlled phase 2/3 trial of AZD1222 (ChAdOx1 nCoV-19) in healthy adults. For TCRbeta chain sequencing, PBMC samples from trial participants were taken at day 0 and at day 28 after the second dose. The CDR3 regions of human TCRbeta chains were analyzed by immunosequencing. For the original study's pipeline: TCRs in the repertoires were matched against a reference library of SARS-CoV-2-specific TCRs that had been generated with the MIRA antigen-specificity platform. Breadth meant the fraction of unique TCRs that were SARS-CoV-2-associated, whereas depth meant the fraction of total T cells that were SARS-CoV-2-associated. Using the MIRA data, each spike-specific TCR was mapped to the spike region that the TCR reacts to and placed in a CD4 or CD8 class. Log10-transformed breadth and depth values were compared by one-way ANOVA with Sidak's multiple comparisons tests. The immuneACCESS repertoire file appears here via TCRdb, limited to in-frame rearrangements. These files lack a portion of the clones; in checked studies, under half of the deficit traces to unresolved V genes, and the cause of the others is not known. The V and J calls and clone size are taken from that table; D and trimming were inferred from the DNA. The sample contains about 130,000 clones, approximately 92% of them found a single time. Roughly 7% of the sample comes from the top ten.

Summary of the overall study and its limitations: Vaccine-associated CD4 TCRs spanned the whole spike protein, with dominant responses in regions 160-218 and 743-854. A significant rise in spike-specific TCR breadth and depth was observed after two AZD1222 doses relative to day 0 and relative to MenACWY recipients. Reportedly, almost half of the unique spike-specific TCRs recognized epitopes lying outside the regions that are mutated in the B.1.351 and B.1.1.7 variants. Most participants were white British and females outnumbered males, and the authors suggested that clonal diversity may have been underestimated. Conclusions about previously exposed vaccinees were limited because only six AZD1222 recipients were SARS-CoV-2 seropositive at baseline. Because no day 14 peak-response samples were available, the repertoires could be characterized only after the peak T cell response. The 56-69-year group was small, and its depth increase did not reach significance, likely because of low power.

Worth noting for this clone: Its target antigen remains unknown. No much larger clone exists at a distance of one base, and base qualities are not known.

The source material was peripheral blood, sampled 28 days after the second AZD1222 dose. This clonotype was obtained from an adult who received the AZD1222 COVID-19 vaccine.

Here is the DNA: TGTGCCAGCAGCTTGGGGGCGGTCTATAATTCACCCCTCCACTTT. Its protein product is CASSLGAVYNSPLHF. The V and J genes are TRBV5-6 and TRBJ1-6; the D gene assignment is ambiguous. The germline V gene sets CDR1 to SGHDT and CDR2 to YYEEEE. Relative to germline, V is 0 bases shorter and J is 3 bases shorter, with 7 bases between their ends. The CDR3 sequence holds 15 residues, the cysteine and phenylalanine included. The DNA shown is the 45-base CDR3, in frame from base 1.